What follows are 8 T cell receptor beta chains derived from one specimen sequenced in a study of identical twins. Via MiXCR, TCRdb re-called the 5' RACE reads, giving one row per CDR3 protein. The table includes hundreds of thousands of distinct CDR3 sequences, 8.5% to 9% detected once. These sequences were also reported in another study, on yellow fever vaccine responses in identical twins.

What was sequenced was PBMCs. Source of these receptors: a woman between 18 and 29 years old in good health.

The V call is TRBV2, the J call TRBJ1-1; 8 bases agree with TRBD1. With 7 bases clipped from V and 0 bases from J, the junction kept 4 bases outside the gene matches. Germline V lookup: CDR1 SNHLY, CDR2 FYNNEI. The CDR3 is 14 amino acids. The CDR3, as DNA: TGTGCCAGCAAAAGCAGGGGGCTGAACACTGAAGCTTTCTTT. Its translation: CASKSRGLNTEAFF.

In this sample, this clonotype turned up a few times. The rearrangement links TRBV2 to TRBJ2-5, with 11 bases identical to TRBD2. In germline, CDR1 is SNHLY, CDR2 FYNNEI. The CDR3 sequence is 15 residues long. The ends lost 6 bases at V and 3 bases at J; junction bases unmatched: 6. CDR3 in DNA: TGTGCCAGCAGCACGACTAGCGGGGTCGAAGAGACCCAGTACTTC. Its protein is CASSTTSGVEETQYF. Full variable domain (rest looked up from reference TRBV2 and TRBJ2-5): EPEVTQTPSHQVTQMGQEVILRCVPISNHLYFYWYRQILGQKVEFLVSFYNNEISEKSEIFDDQFSVERPDGSNFTLKIRSTKLEDSAMYFCASSTTSGVEETQYFGPGTRLLVL.

About this clonotype: One base away lies a much larger clone, so this may be a sequencing read error. The gene calls are TRBV3-1 and TRBJ2-3, with D unresolved. The CDR3 runs 15 residues. Germline-derived CDR1 and CDR2 are LGHDT and YNNKEL (reference sequence). CDR3 amino acids: CASCQGFGTTDTQYF. The CDR3 DNA is TGTGCCAGCTGCCAAGGGTTCGGCACCACAGATACGCAGTATTTT.

A few counts support this clonotype. The chain is built from TRBV24-1 and TRBJ2-2; D gene uncertain. V shed 4 bases and J shed 5 bases, with 10 bases lying between them. Germline V gene lookup returns CDR1 KGHDR and CDR2 SFDVKD. The CDR3 sequence is 14 residues long. The chain's CDR3 is CATSEIANTGELFF. The CDR3 DNA reads TGTGCCACCAGTGAGATAGCAAATACCGGGGAGCTGTTTTTT.

The genes are TRBV11-3 and TRBJ1-1; 9 positions agree with TRBD1. The CDR3 has 13 residues. With 4 bases clipped from V and 7 bases from J, the junction kept 4 bases outside the gene matches. Germline CDR1 is SGHNT and CDR2 is YENEEA. CDR3 nucleotide sequence: TGTGCCAGCAGCTCCCGGACAGGGGATGAAGCTTTCTTT. Its protein is CASSSRTGDEAFF.

This clonotype showed up many times. The chain has TRBV20-1 and TRBJ2-1, with 15 bases identical to TRBD2. This CDR3 is 15 amino acids long. The germline V gene encodes CDR1 DFQATT and CDR2 SNEGSKA (reference sequence). V lost 3 bases and J lost 8; bases outside the gene matches: 5. CDR3: CSASLGLAGGDEQFF. The CDR3 bases are TGCAGTGCTAGCTTGGGACTAGCGGGAGGAGATGAGCAGTTCTTC.

This clonotype was recorded at least ten times. One end of the junction does not line up with germline, which may come from a read error. The rearrangement uses TRBV3-1 and TRBJ2-1; 10 bases are a match to TRBD2. Germline-derived CDR1 and CDR2 are LGHDT and YNNKEL (reference sequence). The CDR3 contains 15 residues. The CDR3 DNA follows: TGTGCCAGCAGCGAAGAGCGGGGGGGCTACAATGAGCAGTTCTTC. Protein sequence: CASSEERGGYNEQFF.

CDR3 residues: CASSLGGGRGADTQYF. CDR3 coding DNA: TGTGCCAGCAGCTTGGGAGGGGGCCGGGGCGCAGATACGCAGTATTTT. The chain recombines TRBV7-2 with TRBJ2-3; TRBD1 or TRBD2 may be the D gene (7 bases each). CDR1 and CDR2 from the germline V gene are SGHTA and FQGNSA. The CDR3 extends over 16 amino acids. V lost 3 bases, J lost 4 bases, and 17 bases lay in between.